The clone carrying this T cell receptor (beta chain) is judged medium-sized (0.01 to 0.1%). Its cognate antigen is unknown. TCRdb re-clonotyped the PCR reads through MiXCR. The sample carries tens of thousands of clones, over 10% recorded once. This CDR3 comprises 15 residues. V shed 3 bases and J shed 4 bases, with 16 bases lying between them. Thyroid surgery was preceded by no treatment in any patient. The data derive from a study of metastatic and nonmetastatic thyroid tumors. Findings and caveats of the study: Reportedly, malignant thyroid tumors had significantly higher TCR beta diversity than benign nodules, in blood and tumor.

This chain connects TRBV12-3 or TRBV12-4 to TRBJ2-7; D possibly corresponds to TRBD2 (6 bases). The receptor comes from a female donor with papillary thyroid cancer or a benign thyroid nodule (not recorded which). Some clones in this sample may be carry-over from other donors' samples. The sequencing sample was made of blood. The DNA of the CDR3 is TGTGCCAGCAGTTTTGGGCTAGCGCCGGGGTACGAGCAGTACTTC. This translates into CASSFGLAPGYEQYF.